This TCR beta chain was sequenced for a study of response to subunit inactivated influenza vaccine. The germline V gene encodes CDR1 WNHNN and CDR2 SYGVQD (reference sequence). There are 15 residues in the CDR3. With 4 bases clipped from V and 2 bases from J, the junction kept 6 bases outside the gene matches. A single record per CDR3 protein comes from TCRdb applying MiXCR to the RT-PCR reads. The sample has about 780,000 distinct CDR3 sequences, about 18% seen once. The TCR comes from a man aged 45 to 65 who received an inactivated influenza vaccine. This chain connects TRBV10-1 to TRBJ2-3, with TRBD1 matching 7 bases. The specimen was PBMCs from blood, collected roughly 5 days after vaccination. The CDR3 nucleotides read TGCGCCAGCAGTGCCCGGACAGGAACCACAGATACGCAGTATTTT. Translated, it gives CASSARTGTTDTQYF.